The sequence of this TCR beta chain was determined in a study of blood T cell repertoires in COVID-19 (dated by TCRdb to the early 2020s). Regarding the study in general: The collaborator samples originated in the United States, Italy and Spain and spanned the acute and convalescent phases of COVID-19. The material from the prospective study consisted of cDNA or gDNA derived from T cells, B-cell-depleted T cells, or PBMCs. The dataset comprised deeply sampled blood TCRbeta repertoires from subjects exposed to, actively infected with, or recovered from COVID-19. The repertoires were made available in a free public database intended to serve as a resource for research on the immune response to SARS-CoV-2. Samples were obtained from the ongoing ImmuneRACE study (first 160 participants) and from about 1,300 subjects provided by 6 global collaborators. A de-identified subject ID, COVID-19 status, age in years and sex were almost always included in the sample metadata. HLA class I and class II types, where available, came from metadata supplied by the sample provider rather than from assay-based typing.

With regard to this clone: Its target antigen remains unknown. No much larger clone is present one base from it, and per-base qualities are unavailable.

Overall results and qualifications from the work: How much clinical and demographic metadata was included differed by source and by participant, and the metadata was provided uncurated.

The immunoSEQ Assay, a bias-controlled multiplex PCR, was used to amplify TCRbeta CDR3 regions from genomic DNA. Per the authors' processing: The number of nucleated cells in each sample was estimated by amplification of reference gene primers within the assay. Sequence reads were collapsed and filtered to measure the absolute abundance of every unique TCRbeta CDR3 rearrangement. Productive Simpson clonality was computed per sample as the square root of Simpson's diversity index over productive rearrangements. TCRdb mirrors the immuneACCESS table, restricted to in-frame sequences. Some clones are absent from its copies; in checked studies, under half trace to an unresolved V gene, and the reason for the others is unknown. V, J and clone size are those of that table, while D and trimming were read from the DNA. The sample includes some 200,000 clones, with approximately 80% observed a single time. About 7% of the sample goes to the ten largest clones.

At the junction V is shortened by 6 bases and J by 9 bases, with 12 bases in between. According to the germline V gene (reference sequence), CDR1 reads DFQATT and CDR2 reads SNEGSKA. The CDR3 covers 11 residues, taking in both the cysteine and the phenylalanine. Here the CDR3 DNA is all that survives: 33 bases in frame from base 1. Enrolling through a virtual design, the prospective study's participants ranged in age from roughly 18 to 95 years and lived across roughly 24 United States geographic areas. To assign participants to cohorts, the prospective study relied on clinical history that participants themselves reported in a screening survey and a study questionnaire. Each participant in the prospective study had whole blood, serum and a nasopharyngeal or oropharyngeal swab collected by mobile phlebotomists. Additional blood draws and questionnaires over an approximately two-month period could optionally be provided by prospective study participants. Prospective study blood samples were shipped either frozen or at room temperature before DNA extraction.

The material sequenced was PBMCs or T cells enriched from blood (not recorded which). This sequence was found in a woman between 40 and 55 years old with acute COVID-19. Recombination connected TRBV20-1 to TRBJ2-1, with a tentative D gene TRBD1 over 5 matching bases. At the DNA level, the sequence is TGCAGTGCAGGGGTCCCCGGTGAGCAGTTCTTC. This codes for CSAGVPGEQFF.